This TCR beta chain was documented in a study of shared clonotypes between healthy human individuals. Deep level was the assay's run setting. Data came from immunoSEQ multiplex PCR; TCRdb stores just in-frame clones and leaves some out. The table has 2.3 million or so clones, approximately 95% seen once. A few counts support this clone. The same CDR3 also results from other DNA sequences found in this sample. Per the germline V gene, CDR1 is SGHRS and CDR2 is YFSETQ. This CDR3 contains 15 residues. V was clipped by 1 base and J by 0 bases, with 8 bases between them. Sequences were obtained from naive CD4+ T cells from PBMCs. Noted subset: CD45RA+ positively selected. The receptor comes from a man between 18 and 29 years old in good health. Some clones in this sample may be carry-over from other donors' samples. The rearrangement links TRBV5-1 to TRBJ1-5, with unresolved D. The CDR3 is CASSLTGYSNQPQHF. Here the CDR3 DNA reads TGCGCCAGCAGCTTGACGGGATATAGCAATCAGCCCCAGCATTTT.